The TCR beta chain described here comes from a study of molecular identifiers for immune sequencing clone quantification (dated by TCRdb to between 2018 and 2020). Some background on the complete study: For a replicate experiment, RNA from roughly 21,000 or 96,000 naive CD8 T cells was divided into five aliquots, of which four were sequenced. The study was a methods study using CD8 T cells to benchmark molecular-identifier clustering-based TCR repertoire sequencing (MIDCIRS) and TCR RNA copy counting. What the research found in general, with its limitations: About 3 recovered TCR RNA copies per cell were obtained by modeling, versus roughly 10 by digital PCR, implying a capture efficiency of about 30%. A single cell's worth of spiked-in Jurkat TCR RNA was reported detectable even among about a million naive CD8 T cells. In CMV-specific effector cells, clones with more than 20 RNA copies accounted for over 99% of molecules, whereas in naive cells such clones accounted for under 1%. The sizes of highly expanded clones could end up underestimated when identical TCR molecules share a barcode. The naive libraries included spiked-in Jurkat TCR RNA (10 copies' worth), and this Jurkat TCR RNA is not part of the donor repertoire. When barcode sub-clustering was left out, chimeric consensus sequences inflated TCR diversity, with chimeras reaching as high as 47%.

CDR1 and CDR2 (MGHRA, YSYEKL) derive from the germline V gene. V gives up 0 bases and J gives up 6 bases, and the segment between their germline ends measures 12 bases. Taken from cysteine to phenylalanine, the CDR3 has 14 residues. The sequence is cut down to CDR3 DNA, 42 bases in frame from base 1. Library preparation used PCR. TCRdb records NextSeq 500 as the sequencer. Preparation of bulk TCR libraries followed a previously described approach, with the TCR primers listed in Table S5. Purification of total RNA was performed with the Qiagen AllPrep DNA/RNA kit. Before analysis, reads from multiple sequencing runs of one library were combined. The study's own analysis went as follows. Only reads with exact TCR constant sequence were kept, trimmed to 150 nt, and grouped by their 12-nt molecular barcodes. Reads within each barcode group were sub-clustered using a 15% Levenshtein threshold, and quality-weighted consensus sequences were constructed for each RNA molecule. Non-functional sequences were removed, as were lower-count sequences one edit away from another. On the basis of fitting two negative binomial distributions, barcode sub-clusters with fewer than 20% of the maximum read count were discarded. TCRdb trimmed the raw reads at Q25, called clones with MiXCR and kept productive beta chains. Each CDR3 protein appears once, grouped with its most common genes and DNA. The V and J calls come from TCRdb's annotation, not from the publication. Recorded for this sample are approximately 590,000 distinct CDR3 sequences; roughly 25% of them occurred a single time. The ten largest clones capture about 0.78% of the sample.

Libraries of naive CD8 T cells were built from anywhere between about 20,000 and 1,000,000 sorted cells, with 10%, 30% or 50% of the purified RNA used. Naive CD8 T cells, defined as CD8+CD4-CCR7+CD45RA+, were FACS-sorted into RLT Plus buffer on a BD FACSAria II. Detection sensitivity was tested by spiking Jurkat RNA equal to about eleven TCR copies' worth into samples containing 20,000-1,000,000 naive CD8 T cells. Enrichment of CD8 T cells was performed with RosetteSep CD8+ T Cell Enrichment Cocktail and Ficoll-Paque, after which ACK red cell lysis was carried out. This clonotype was picked up many times. The antigen this receptor binds is unknown. No base quality values were provided; no much bigger clone lies one nucleotide off.

The clonotype was recovered from a human donor in good health. Some libraries in this study had Jurkat cell RNA spiked in. The sequence links TRBV4-1 to TRBJ2-7; tentative D gene TRBD1, with 5 bases matching. Sequencing input: naive CD8+ T cells from blood, with Jurkat cell RNA spiked in. The meaning of the sample's cell subset or site label: FACS-sorted CD8+CD4-CCR7+CD45RA+ naive T cells. The nucleotide sequence is TGCGCCAGCAGCCAAGATCATGGGGCCCTCGAGCAGTACTTC. Translated, this is CASSQDHGALEQYF.